Described below is a single T cell receptor (beta chain) sequence and its context. The data were produced by immunoSEQ multiplex PCR, yet TCRdb's version contains in-frame clones alone and is incomplete. The sample shows about 110,000 clones, about 80% of them seen only once. This CDR3 spans 17 amino acids. Per germline, CDR1 SGHAT and CDR2 FQNNGV. V was cut by 1 base and J by 2 bases, with 16 bases left in between. This specimen comes from a study of PD-1 blockade in mismatch repair-deficient tumors. This TCR was sampled from an adult with mismatch repair-deficient cancer. The chain has TRBV11-2 and TRBJ2-3; no clear D gene. This material consisted of peripheral blood, taken 60 weeks after starting pembrolizumab. CDR3: CASSLVFQALYTDTQYF. CDR3 nucleotides: TGTGCCAGCAGCTTAGTTTTCCAGGCCCTATACACAGATACGCAGTATTTT.